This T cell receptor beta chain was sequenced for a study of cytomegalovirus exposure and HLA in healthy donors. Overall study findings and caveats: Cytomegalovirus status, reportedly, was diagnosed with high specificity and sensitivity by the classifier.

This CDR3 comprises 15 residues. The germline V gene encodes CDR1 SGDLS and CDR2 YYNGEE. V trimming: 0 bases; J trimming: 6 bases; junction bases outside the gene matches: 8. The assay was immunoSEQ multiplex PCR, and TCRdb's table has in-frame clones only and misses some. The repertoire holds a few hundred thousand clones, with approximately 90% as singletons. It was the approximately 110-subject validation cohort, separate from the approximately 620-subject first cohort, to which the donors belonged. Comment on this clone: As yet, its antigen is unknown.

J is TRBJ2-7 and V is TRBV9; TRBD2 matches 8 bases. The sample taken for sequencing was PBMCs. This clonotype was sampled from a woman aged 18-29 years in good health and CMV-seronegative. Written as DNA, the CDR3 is TGTGCCAGCAGCGTAGGGGAGCGGGAGTTCGGCGAGCAGTACTTC. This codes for CASSVGEREFGEQYF.